Below are 15 T cell receptor beta chains sequenced from a single sample in a study of T cell repertoires in cytomegalovirus infection. These receptors lack a known antigen. MiXCR was run by TCRdb on the reads, yielding one entry per CDR3 protein. The data contain fewer than 650,000 distinct CDR3 sequences, about 39% of them singletons. Sequenced material: cultured PBMCs, taken from culture after CMV antigen stimulation. The receptor set was obtained from a human donor in good health (CMV status not recorded). Some clones in this sample may be carry-over from other donors' samples.

The chain links TRBV7-2 to TRBJ2-7; 12 bases match TRBD2. Germline CDR1 and CDR2: SGHTA and FQGNSA. Unmatched junction bases numbered 12, after V lost 1 base and J lost 5 bases. CDR3 length equals 18 residues. The CDR3 protein is CASSLGASGGVMRNEQYF. The DNA of the CDR3 is TGTGCCAGCAGCTTAGGTGCTAGCGGGGGGGTAATGAGAAACGAGCAGTACTTC.

The rearrangement links TRBV6-1 to TRBJ2-7; possibly TRBD1 for D (8 bases). V dropped 6 bases and J dropped 2 bases, with 14 bases sitting between them. The CDR3 contains 14 residues. Germline-derived CDR1 and CDR2 are MNHNS and SASEGT. The CDR3 sequence: CASRHRGGTYEQYF. The CDR3 DNA sequence: TGTGCCAGCAGACACAGGGGGGGCACCTACGAGCAGTACTTC.

J is TRBJ2-1 and V is TRBV7-9; a weak D match, TRBD2 (5 bases). Germline V gene lookup returns CDR1 SEHNR and CDR2 FQNEAQ (reference sequence). V lost 0 bases and J lost 9, with 9 bases in between. There are 13 residues in the CDR3. The CDR3 bases are TGTGCCAGCAGCTTAGCGGGAGTCAGTGAGCAGTTCTTC. Translated, it gives CASSLAGVSEQFF.

The genes are TRBV7-2 and TRBJ2-7, with 13 positions matching TRBD2. Trimming removed 6 bases from V and 7 bases from J; junction bases left unmatched: 6. This CDR3 has 14 residues. The germline gives CDR1 SGHTA, CDR2 FQGNSA. The CDR3 coding sequence is TGTGCCAGCAGACCCACGGGACTAGCGGGGGAGCAGTACTTC. This sequence encodes CASRPTGLAGEQYF.

The V gene is TRBV6-2 or TRBV6-3, the J gene TRBJ2-7; 10 bases map to TRBD2. Germline CDR1 and CDR2: MNHEY and SVGEGT. Unmatched junction bases numbered 4, after V lost 2 bases and J lost 3 bases. The CDR3 is made up of 15 amino acids. In DNA form, the CDR3 reads TGTGCCAGCAGTTACCGGGCTAGCGGGAGCTACGAGCAGTACTTC. It encodes CASSYRASGSYEQYF.

The chain recombines TRBV28 with TRBJ1-1; D is perhaps TRBD1 (5 bases). The germline CDR1 and CDR2 sequences are MDHEN and SYDVKM. The CDR3 is 17 residues long. V lost 4 bases to trimming and J lost 1 base, with 19 bases between them. The CDR3 region is CASSWGPLDGGNTEAFF. The CDR3 DNA is TGTGCCAGCAGTTGGGGACCCCTCGATGGCGGGAACACTGAAGCTTTCTTT.

This clonotype was seen a handful of times. The chain links TRBV11-2 to TRBJ2-6; either TRBD1 or TRBD2 may supply D (5 bases each). The V end was cut by 0 bases, the J end by 0 bases, with 12 bases between. The CDR3 covers 18 residues. CDR1 is SGHAT and CDR2 is FQNNGV in the germline V gene. The CDR3 reads CASSLEWGPPSGANVLTF. The CDR3 bases are TGTGCCAGCAGCTTAGAGTGGGGACCCCCCTCTGGGGCCAACGTCCTGACTTTC.

This rearrangement joins TRBV5-4 to TRBJ2-3, with 12 positions matching TRBD2. Per germline, CDR1 SGHNT and CDR2 YYREEE (reference sequence). The CDR3 loop spans 17 amino acids. With V trimmed by 0 bases and J by 3 bases, 5 bases remained unmatched. The CDR3 sequence: CASSLGLAGVTTDTQYF. The CDR3 coding sequence is TGTGCCAGCAGCTTGGGACTAGCGGGAGTAACAACAGATACGCAGTATTTT. Full variable domain (remainder filled in from reference TRBV5-4 and TRBJ2-3): ETGVTQSPTHLIKTRGQQVTLRCSSQSGHNTVSWYQQALGQGPQFIFQYYREEENGRGNFPPRFSGLQFPNYSSELNVNALELDDSALYLCASSLGLAGVTTDTQYFGPGTRLTVL.

In nucleotides, the CDR3 is TGTGCCAGCAGCTTAAAACCTCAGGTCGTAGCGGGGGGGGCAGATACGCAGTATTTT. It specifies CASSLKPQVVAGGADTQYF. The J gene is TRBJ2-3, the V gene TRBV7-2; 11 positions agree with TRBD2. J was trimmed by 4 bases and V by 2 bases; bases with no gene match: 14. Germline V gene sequence: CDR1 SGHTA, CDR2 FQGNSA. There are 19 residues in the CDR3.

The rearrangement joins TRBV12-3 or TRBV12-4 to TRBJ1-6; possible D gene TRBD1, 6 bases. The CDR3 is made up of 14 amino acids. Trimming shortened V by 3 bases and J by 6 bases, and 9 bases separated the two germline ends. CDR3 loop: CASSFWGLNSPLHF. CDR3 nucleotide sequence: TGTGCCAGCAGTTTTTGGGGGCTTAATTCACCCCTCCACTTT.

The chain is built from TRBV20-1 and TRBJ2-3, with TRBD2 identical over 7 bases. The CDR3 runs 15 residues. Germline CDR1 DFQATT, CDR2 SNEGSKA (reference sequence). V shed 0 bases and J 0 bases; nucleotides not matched to a gene: 3. The CDR3 region has the DNA TGCAGTGCTAGAGAGGGTAGCGGGAGCACAGATACGCAGTATTTT. Residues: CSAREGSGSTDTQYF.

The V gene is TRBV7-2, the J gene TRBJ2-3; 12 bases are shared with TRBD2. After removal of 5 bases from V and 3 bases from J, the junction contained 9 bases not matched to a gene. The CDR3 covers 17 residues. CDR1 and CDR2 from the germline V gene are SGHTA and FQGNSA. The CDR3 region has the DNA TGTGCCAGCAGCCCAAGGACTAGCGGGACTTTTACAGATACGCAGTATTTT. Encoded protein: CASSPRTSGTFTDTQYF.

This chain links TRBV28 with TRBJ2-1; 10 nucleotides line up with TRBD2. The germline V gene encodes CDR1 MDHEN and CDR2 SYDVKM. This CDR3 is built from 16 residues. V was clipped by 4 bases and J by 2 bases; unmatched bases: 5. The CDR3 region is CASSSASGGAYNEQFF. The CDR3 DNA sequence: TGTGCCAGCAGTTCCGCCAGCGGGGGGGCCTACAATGAGCAGTTCTTC. The complete variable domain, with remaining parts taken from reference TRBV28 and TRBJ2-1, reads DVKVTQSSRYLVKRTGEKVFLECVQDMDHENMFWYRQDPGLGLRLIYFSYDVKMKEKGDIPEGYSVSREKKERFSLILESASTNQTSMYLCASSSASGGAYNEQFFGPGTRLTVL.

The J gene is TRBJ2-7, the V gene TRBV7-2; 7 nucleotides align to TRBD2. Losses at the gene ends were 7 bases for V and 0 bases for J; bases not matched to a gene: 9. Germline loops: CDR1 SGHTA, CDR2 FQGNSA. This CDR3 has 15 residues. CDR3 sequence reads: CASTTAGGSSYEQYF. The CDR3 region has the DNA TGTGCCAGCACAACGGCGGGCGGGAGCTCCTACGAGCAGTACTTC.

This clonotype turned up a few times. This rearrangement joins TRBV7-6 to TRBJ2-7; 8 positions match TRBD2. The CDR3 contains 16 residues. V lost 1 base to trimming and J lost 0 bases; unmatched junction nucleotides: 5. Germline V lookup: CDR1 SGHVS, CDR2 FNYEAQ. CDR3: CASSLDSGVSSYEQYF. The CDR3 DNA is TGTGCCAGCAGCTTAGATAGCGGGGTCAGCTCCTACGAGCAGTACTTC.